The T cell receptor beta chain under discussion was sequenced for a study of T-cell memory formation after mild COVID-19. Germline V gene lookup returns CDR1 MNHNY and CDR2 SVGAGI (reference sequence). The CDR3 consists of 14 residues. V was clipped by 6 bases and J by 0 bases, with 9 bases between them. This clonotype was seen a few times. TCRdb re-analysed the 5' RACE reads in MiXCR, keeping a single row per CDR3 protein. The sample holds roughly 180,000 distinct CDR3 sequences, about 18% seen once. The clonotype comes from a man between 18 and 29 years old who had mild COVID-19 (a few samples of this study predate the infection). Cell type and time point are not known. The chain joins TRBV6-6 to TRBJ2-1; unclear D gene. What was sequenced was PBMCs or a T cell subset sorted from them (not recorded which). CDR3 sequence reads: CASSPPGSYNEQFF. DNA of the CDR3: TGTGCCAGCAGCCCTCCTGGCTCCTACAATGAGCAGTTCTTC.